What follows describes a single TCR beta chain. The entry originates in a study of blood T cell repertoires in COVID-19. Study summary: The analysed material was cDNA or gDNA that came from T cells, B-cell-depleted T cells, or PBMCs.

Method: immunoSEQ multiplex PCR; TCRdb's copy keeps in-frame clones and lacks some. The repertoire has about 38,000 clones, around 81% of them found once; the top ten carry roughly 5.2%. Sequencing was performed on peripheral blood. This clonotype originated in a man aged 50-60 years with active COVID-19.

In DNA form, the CDR3 reads TGTGCCAGCAGCCCCCCCCGGACAGGGGTCTATGGCTACACCTTC. As protein: CASSPPRTGVYGYTF. The chain uses TRBV28 and TRBJ1-2, with 9 bases fitting TRBD1. Germline V gene sequence: CDR1 MDHEN, CDR2 SYDVKM. The CDR3 has 15 amino acids. Trimming took 6 bases from V and 4 from J; bases not matched to a gene: 9.